This T cell receptor beta chain was captured by sequencing in a study of shared clonotypes between healthy human individuals (dated by TCRdb to about 2020). Turning to the overall study: Two women and a few men aged 18 to 49 years were included in the cohort. For each donor, CD4 naive and CD4 memory were each run on three plates, CD8 naive on two plates, and CD8 memory on one plate. The study deeply sequenced blood TCR repertoires of about 5 healthy adults to estimate repertoire size and the extent of clonotype sharing between individuals. Different laboratories and diverse techniques were used to prepare libraries and sequence TCR repertoires, to increase sequencing depth and limit assay-specific biases. Between about 0.94 and 8.9 billion PBMCs per donor were obtained by leukapheresis. Overall study outcomes, separate from this receptor: Rarefaction of sorted-subset datasets indicated incomplete sequencing despite the large sequencing depth. Estimated clonotype richness was generally larger for naive than for memory subsets. Sampling was restricted to blood, and TCR repertoires in tissues likely differ from the TCR repertoires found in blood. Pairwise subsampling indicated that sequencing depth was expected to affect the degree of clonotype sharing among donors. Clonotypes shared by all four sorted-subset donors showed higher generation probabilities than non-shared clonotypes. The small number of donors limited the genetic and exposure-history diversity represented. Sharing across several donors was observed for around 4.8% of naive CD4, less than 4% of naive CD8, 2% to 2.5% of memory CD4, and about 0.39% of memory CD8 clonotypes.

Healthy HIV-negative adults with no recently reported acute infections or vaccinations were included as donors. Every donor was a Caucasian adult living in Nashville, Tennessee, USA. CD4+ T cells were enriched by magnetic negative selection; naive cells were then positively selected on CD45RA, and the negative fraction formed the memory subset. After blood collection by leukapheresis, PBMCs were isolated using Ficoll-Histopaque density gradient centrifugation and then cryopreserved in the vapor phase of liquid nitrogen. Purity and quantity of every magnetically sorted T cell population were checked by analytical flow cytometry. Genomic DNA was isolated from each sorted fraction and quantified by UV absorbance on a Nanodrop 2000c. A single count supports this clone. The target of this receptor is not known. No per-base quality is available; no much larger clone lies one base away. Using the deep immunoSEQ assay, multiplex PCR amplified TCR CDR3 regions from genomic DNA. Extracted genomic DNA from each cell subset was distributed evenly across all wells of several immunoSEQ 96-well plates, and each plate was treated as a replicate. For sorted subsets, each replicate PCR was loaded with 200 ng genomic DNA, equivalent to 30,000 to 35,000 T cell genomes. Purified libraries were measured with a Qubit 3.0 fluorometer, size-checked on a Bioanalyzer 2100, and measured again with the KAPA Library Quantification kit. A separate single-read 150-cycle Illumina NextSeq 550 flow cell was used to sequence each immunoSEQ 96-well plate. The study's processing was this. The immunoSEQ output contained only junctional sequences without quality scores, so filtering could not match that applied to full-length reads. To assign V/J genes and CDR3, sequences were annotated using PyIR, a Python wrapper for IgBLAST v1.9, with IMGT germline references. Any read was removed if the V/J assignment was weak (E-value above 1e-6), the CDR3 was missing, or the read contained stop codons, out-of-frame junctions, or ambiguous translated residues. V3J clonotypes were defined as sequences sharing the same inferred V gene, J gene, and CDR3 amino acid sequence. Percentage overlap between repertoires was computed as shared unique clonotypes divided by the size of the smaller repertoire. Repertoire richness was assessed with RTK rarefaction, the Chao1 estimator, and Recon v2.1 estimates of unobserved clonotypes. For all TCRbeta clonotypes obtained by the gDNA method from a handful of donors, generation probabilities were computed with OLGA. Not all clones reach the TCRdb copy of this immuneACCESS table, which keeps in-frame sequences only. Checked studies attribute under half of the gap to unresolved V genes and leave the rest unexplained. V and J calls plus clone size are reproduced from that table; the DNA served to infer D and trimming. This sample holds roughly 2.2 million clones; 85% to 95% were observed only once. The top ten hold approximately 0.4% of the sample.

The sequence was obtained from a man in his late teens or twenties in good health. Some clones in this sample may be carry-over from other donors' samples. The specimen was naive CD4+ T cells from PBMCs. Interpreted using the paper, the cell subset or site label stands for: CD45RA+ positively selected.

The CDR3 in this case is CASSLGWTGTSSYEQYF. The bases are TGCGCCAGCAGCTTGGGCTGGACAGGGACATCCTCCTACGAGCAGTACTTC. This chain is built from TRBV5-1 and TRBJ2-7; the central 8 bases match TRBD1. From V the trimming removes 0 bases and from J it removes 0 bases, while the gene matches leave 8 bases of the junction unaccounted for. The CDR3 runs 17 residues from the cysteine to the phenylalanine. Only the CDR3 portion is preserved as DNA: 51 bases, with reading frame beginning at the first base. The germline V gene yields SGHRS for CDR1 and YFSETQ for CDR2.